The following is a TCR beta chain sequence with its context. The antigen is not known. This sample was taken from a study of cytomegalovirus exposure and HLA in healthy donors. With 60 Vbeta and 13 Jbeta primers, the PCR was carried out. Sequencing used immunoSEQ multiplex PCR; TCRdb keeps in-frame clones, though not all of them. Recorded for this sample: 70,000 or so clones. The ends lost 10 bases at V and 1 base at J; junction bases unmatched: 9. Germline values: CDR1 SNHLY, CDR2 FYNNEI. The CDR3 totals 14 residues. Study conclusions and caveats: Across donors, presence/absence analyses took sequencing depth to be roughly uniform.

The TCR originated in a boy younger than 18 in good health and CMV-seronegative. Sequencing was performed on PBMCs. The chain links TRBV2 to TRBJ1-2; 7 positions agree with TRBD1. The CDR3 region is CATWGRGFNYGYTF. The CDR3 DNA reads TGTGCCACCTGGGGCAGGGGGTTTAACTATGGCTACACCTTC.